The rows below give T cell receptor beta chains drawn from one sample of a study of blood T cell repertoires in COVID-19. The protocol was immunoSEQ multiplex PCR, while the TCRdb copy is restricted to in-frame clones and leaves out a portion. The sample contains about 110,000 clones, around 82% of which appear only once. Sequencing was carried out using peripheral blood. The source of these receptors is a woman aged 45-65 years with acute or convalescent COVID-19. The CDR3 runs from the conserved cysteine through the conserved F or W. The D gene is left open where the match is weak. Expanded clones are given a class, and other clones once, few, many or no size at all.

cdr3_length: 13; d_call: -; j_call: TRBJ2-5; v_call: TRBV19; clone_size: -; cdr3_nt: TGTGCCAGTAGGACCCGTCCGGGGGAGACCCAGTACTTC; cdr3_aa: CASRTRPGETQYF
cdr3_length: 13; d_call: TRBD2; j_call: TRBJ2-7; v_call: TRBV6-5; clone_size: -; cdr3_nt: TGTGCCAGCAGGACGGGGGGCTCCTACGAGCAGTACTTC; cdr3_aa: CASRTGGSYEQYF
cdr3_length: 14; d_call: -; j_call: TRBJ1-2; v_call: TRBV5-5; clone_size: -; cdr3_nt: TGTGCCAGCAGCTCGGGGAGGGTAGGCTATGGCTACACCTTC; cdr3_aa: CASSSGRVGYGYTF
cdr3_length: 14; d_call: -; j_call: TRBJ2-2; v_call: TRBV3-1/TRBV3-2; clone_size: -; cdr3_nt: TGTGCCAGCAGCCAAGACAGATACACCGGGGAGCTGTTTTTT; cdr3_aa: CASSQDRYTGELFF
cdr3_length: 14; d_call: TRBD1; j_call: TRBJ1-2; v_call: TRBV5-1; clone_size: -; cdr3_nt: TGCGCCAGCAGCTCCGGGACAGGGGTTCATGGCTACACCTTC; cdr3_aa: CASSSGTGVHGYTF
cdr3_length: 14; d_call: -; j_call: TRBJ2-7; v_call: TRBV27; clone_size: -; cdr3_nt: TGTGCCAGCAGCCGCACAGGGAGGGTCTACGAGCAGTACTTC; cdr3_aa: CASSRTGRVYEQYF
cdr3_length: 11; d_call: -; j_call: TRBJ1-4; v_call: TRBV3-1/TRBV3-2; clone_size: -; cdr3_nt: TGTGCCAGCAGCAAGGGGGAAAAACTGTTTTTT; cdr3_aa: CASSKGEKLFF
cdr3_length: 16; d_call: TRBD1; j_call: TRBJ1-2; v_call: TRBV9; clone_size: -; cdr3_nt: TGTGCCAGCAGCGTAGAAGGGACAGGGGCGGACTATGGCTACACCTTC; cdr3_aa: CASSVEGTGADYGYTF
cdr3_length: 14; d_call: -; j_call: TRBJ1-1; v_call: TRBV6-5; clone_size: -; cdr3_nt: TGTGCCAGCAGTTATGATTTGGCGAACACTGAAGCTTTCTTT; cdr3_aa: CASSYDLANTEAFF
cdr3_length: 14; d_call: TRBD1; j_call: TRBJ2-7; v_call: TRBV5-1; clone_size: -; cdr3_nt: TGCGCCAGCAGCGCCACAGGGGAACAGTACGAGCAGTACTTC; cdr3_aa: CASSATGEQYEQYF
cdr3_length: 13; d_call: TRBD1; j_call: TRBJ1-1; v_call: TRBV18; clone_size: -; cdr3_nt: TGTGCCAGCTCACTCACAGGGGACACTGAAGCTTTCTTT; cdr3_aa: CASSLTGDTEAFF
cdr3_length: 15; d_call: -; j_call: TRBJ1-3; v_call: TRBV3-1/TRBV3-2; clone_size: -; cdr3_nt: TGTGCCAGCAGCCCCACGTTGGGGTACGGGGACACCATATATTTT; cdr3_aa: CASSPTLGYGDTIYF
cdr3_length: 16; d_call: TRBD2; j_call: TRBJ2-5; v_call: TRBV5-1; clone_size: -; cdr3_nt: TGCGCCAGCAGCTTGGCTCTAGCGGGGGCCCTGGAGACCCAGTACTTC; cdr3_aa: CASSLALAGALETQYF
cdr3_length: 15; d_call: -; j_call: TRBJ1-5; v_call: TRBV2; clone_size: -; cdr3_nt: TGTGCCAGCAAAGGGGACTGGAATAGCAATCAGCCCCAGCATTTT; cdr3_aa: CASKGDWNSNQPQHF
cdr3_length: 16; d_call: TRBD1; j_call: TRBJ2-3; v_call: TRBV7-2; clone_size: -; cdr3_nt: TGTGCCAGCAGCCAACTAAGGACAGGTGGAACAGATACGCAGTATTTT; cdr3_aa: CASSQLRTGGTDTQYF
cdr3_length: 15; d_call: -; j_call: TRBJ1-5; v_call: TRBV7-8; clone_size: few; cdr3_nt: TGTGCCAGCAGCTTTAGCGGGGAGGGTTATCAGCCCCAGCATTTT; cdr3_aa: CASSFSGEGYQPQHF
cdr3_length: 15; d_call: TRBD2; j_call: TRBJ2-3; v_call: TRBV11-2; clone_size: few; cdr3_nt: TGTGCCAGCAGCCCTGGACTAGCGGCCACAGATACGCAGTATTTT; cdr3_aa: CASSPGLAATDTQYF
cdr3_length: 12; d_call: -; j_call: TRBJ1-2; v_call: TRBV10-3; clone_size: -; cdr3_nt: TGTGCCATCAGTCAGACTCTGTATGGCTACACCTTC; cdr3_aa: CAISQTLYGYTF
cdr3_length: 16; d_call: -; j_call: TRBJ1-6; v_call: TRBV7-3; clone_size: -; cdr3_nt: TGTGCCAGCAGCTTACAAGGGGCCGGGTCCCCTTCACCCCTCCACTTT; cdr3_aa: CASSLQGAGSPSPLHF
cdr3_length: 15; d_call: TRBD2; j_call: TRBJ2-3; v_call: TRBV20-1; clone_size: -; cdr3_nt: TGCAGTGCTAGTGGACTAGCGGGGACCTGGGATACGCAGTATTTT; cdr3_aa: CSASGLAGTWDTQYF
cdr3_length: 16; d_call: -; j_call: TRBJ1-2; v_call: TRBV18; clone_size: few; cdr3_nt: TGTGCCAGCTCACCGCGAGGAGGGATAGGGATTGGTGGCTACACCTTC; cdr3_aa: CASSPRGGIGIGGYTF
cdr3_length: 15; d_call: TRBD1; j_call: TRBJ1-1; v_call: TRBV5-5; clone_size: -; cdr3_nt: TGTGCCAGCAGCTCTCGTGGACAGGGGTTATCTGAAGCTTTCTTT; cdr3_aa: CASSSRGQGLSEAFF
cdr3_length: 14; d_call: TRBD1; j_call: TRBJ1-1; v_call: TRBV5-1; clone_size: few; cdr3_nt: TGCGCCAGCAGAGCGACAGGGGGAAACACTGAAGCTTTCTTT; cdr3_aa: CASRATGGNTEAFF
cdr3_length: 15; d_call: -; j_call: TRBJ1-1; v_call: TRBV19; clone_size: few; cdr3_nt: TGTGCCAGTATACAGGGAAAGGGGACGAACACTGAAGCTTTCTTT; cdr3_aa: CASIQGKGTNTEAFF
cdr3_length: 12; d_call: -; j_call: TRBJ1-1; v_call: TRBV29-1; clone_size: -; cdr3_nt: TGCAGCGTTGTGCGGGGGGCTTATGAAGCTTTCTTT; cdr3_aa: CSVVRGAYEAFF
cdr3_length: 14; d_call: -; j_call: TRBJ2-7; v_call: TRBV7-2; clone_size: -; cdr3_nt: TGTGCCAGCAGCCCCCATGACAGGCGCTACGAGCAGTACTTC; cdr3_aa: CASSPHDRRYEQYF
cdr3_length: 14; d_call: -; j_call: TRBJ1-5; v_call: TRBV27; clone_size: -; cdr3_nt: TGTGCCAGCAGTTTTGACAGCCCCAATCAGCCCCAGCATTTT; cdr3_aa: CASSFDSPNQPQHF
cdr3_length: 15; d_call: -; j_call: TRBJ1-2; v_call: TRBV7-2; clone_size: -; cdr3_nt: TGTGCCAGCAGCTTAGCGAGCACAGCTAACTATGGCTACACCTTC; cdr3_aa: CASSLASTANYGYTF
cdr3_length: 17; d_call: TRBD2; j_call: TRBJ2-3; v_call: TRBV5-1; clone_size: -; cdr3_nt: TGCGCCAGCAGCTTGGAGAGCGGGATTCCCCTCACAGATACGCAGTATTTT; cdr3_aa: CASSLESGIPLTDTQYF